This T cell receptor (beta chain) comes out of a study of pediatric ulcerative colitis. Data came from immunoSEQ multiplex PCR; TCRdb stores just in-frame clones and leaves some out. The table records about 64,000 clones, 85% to 90% of them present only once. The CDR3 runs to 15 residues. Germline V gene data show CDR1 as SQVTM and CDR2 as ANQGSEA. Unmatched junction bases numbered 14, after V lost 5 bases and J lost 5 bases. As regards this clone: Other DNA sequences in the same sample also yield this CDR3.

This sequence joins TRBV29-1 and TRBJ2-7, with 8 positions matching TRBD2. The receptor comes from a boy aged 10-17 years with severe ulcerative colitis. Sample: blood. CDR3 sequence: CSVQLPGLEDHEQYF. The CDR3 DNA is TGCAGCGTTCAGCTTCCGGGACTAGAGGACCACGAGCAGTACTTC.